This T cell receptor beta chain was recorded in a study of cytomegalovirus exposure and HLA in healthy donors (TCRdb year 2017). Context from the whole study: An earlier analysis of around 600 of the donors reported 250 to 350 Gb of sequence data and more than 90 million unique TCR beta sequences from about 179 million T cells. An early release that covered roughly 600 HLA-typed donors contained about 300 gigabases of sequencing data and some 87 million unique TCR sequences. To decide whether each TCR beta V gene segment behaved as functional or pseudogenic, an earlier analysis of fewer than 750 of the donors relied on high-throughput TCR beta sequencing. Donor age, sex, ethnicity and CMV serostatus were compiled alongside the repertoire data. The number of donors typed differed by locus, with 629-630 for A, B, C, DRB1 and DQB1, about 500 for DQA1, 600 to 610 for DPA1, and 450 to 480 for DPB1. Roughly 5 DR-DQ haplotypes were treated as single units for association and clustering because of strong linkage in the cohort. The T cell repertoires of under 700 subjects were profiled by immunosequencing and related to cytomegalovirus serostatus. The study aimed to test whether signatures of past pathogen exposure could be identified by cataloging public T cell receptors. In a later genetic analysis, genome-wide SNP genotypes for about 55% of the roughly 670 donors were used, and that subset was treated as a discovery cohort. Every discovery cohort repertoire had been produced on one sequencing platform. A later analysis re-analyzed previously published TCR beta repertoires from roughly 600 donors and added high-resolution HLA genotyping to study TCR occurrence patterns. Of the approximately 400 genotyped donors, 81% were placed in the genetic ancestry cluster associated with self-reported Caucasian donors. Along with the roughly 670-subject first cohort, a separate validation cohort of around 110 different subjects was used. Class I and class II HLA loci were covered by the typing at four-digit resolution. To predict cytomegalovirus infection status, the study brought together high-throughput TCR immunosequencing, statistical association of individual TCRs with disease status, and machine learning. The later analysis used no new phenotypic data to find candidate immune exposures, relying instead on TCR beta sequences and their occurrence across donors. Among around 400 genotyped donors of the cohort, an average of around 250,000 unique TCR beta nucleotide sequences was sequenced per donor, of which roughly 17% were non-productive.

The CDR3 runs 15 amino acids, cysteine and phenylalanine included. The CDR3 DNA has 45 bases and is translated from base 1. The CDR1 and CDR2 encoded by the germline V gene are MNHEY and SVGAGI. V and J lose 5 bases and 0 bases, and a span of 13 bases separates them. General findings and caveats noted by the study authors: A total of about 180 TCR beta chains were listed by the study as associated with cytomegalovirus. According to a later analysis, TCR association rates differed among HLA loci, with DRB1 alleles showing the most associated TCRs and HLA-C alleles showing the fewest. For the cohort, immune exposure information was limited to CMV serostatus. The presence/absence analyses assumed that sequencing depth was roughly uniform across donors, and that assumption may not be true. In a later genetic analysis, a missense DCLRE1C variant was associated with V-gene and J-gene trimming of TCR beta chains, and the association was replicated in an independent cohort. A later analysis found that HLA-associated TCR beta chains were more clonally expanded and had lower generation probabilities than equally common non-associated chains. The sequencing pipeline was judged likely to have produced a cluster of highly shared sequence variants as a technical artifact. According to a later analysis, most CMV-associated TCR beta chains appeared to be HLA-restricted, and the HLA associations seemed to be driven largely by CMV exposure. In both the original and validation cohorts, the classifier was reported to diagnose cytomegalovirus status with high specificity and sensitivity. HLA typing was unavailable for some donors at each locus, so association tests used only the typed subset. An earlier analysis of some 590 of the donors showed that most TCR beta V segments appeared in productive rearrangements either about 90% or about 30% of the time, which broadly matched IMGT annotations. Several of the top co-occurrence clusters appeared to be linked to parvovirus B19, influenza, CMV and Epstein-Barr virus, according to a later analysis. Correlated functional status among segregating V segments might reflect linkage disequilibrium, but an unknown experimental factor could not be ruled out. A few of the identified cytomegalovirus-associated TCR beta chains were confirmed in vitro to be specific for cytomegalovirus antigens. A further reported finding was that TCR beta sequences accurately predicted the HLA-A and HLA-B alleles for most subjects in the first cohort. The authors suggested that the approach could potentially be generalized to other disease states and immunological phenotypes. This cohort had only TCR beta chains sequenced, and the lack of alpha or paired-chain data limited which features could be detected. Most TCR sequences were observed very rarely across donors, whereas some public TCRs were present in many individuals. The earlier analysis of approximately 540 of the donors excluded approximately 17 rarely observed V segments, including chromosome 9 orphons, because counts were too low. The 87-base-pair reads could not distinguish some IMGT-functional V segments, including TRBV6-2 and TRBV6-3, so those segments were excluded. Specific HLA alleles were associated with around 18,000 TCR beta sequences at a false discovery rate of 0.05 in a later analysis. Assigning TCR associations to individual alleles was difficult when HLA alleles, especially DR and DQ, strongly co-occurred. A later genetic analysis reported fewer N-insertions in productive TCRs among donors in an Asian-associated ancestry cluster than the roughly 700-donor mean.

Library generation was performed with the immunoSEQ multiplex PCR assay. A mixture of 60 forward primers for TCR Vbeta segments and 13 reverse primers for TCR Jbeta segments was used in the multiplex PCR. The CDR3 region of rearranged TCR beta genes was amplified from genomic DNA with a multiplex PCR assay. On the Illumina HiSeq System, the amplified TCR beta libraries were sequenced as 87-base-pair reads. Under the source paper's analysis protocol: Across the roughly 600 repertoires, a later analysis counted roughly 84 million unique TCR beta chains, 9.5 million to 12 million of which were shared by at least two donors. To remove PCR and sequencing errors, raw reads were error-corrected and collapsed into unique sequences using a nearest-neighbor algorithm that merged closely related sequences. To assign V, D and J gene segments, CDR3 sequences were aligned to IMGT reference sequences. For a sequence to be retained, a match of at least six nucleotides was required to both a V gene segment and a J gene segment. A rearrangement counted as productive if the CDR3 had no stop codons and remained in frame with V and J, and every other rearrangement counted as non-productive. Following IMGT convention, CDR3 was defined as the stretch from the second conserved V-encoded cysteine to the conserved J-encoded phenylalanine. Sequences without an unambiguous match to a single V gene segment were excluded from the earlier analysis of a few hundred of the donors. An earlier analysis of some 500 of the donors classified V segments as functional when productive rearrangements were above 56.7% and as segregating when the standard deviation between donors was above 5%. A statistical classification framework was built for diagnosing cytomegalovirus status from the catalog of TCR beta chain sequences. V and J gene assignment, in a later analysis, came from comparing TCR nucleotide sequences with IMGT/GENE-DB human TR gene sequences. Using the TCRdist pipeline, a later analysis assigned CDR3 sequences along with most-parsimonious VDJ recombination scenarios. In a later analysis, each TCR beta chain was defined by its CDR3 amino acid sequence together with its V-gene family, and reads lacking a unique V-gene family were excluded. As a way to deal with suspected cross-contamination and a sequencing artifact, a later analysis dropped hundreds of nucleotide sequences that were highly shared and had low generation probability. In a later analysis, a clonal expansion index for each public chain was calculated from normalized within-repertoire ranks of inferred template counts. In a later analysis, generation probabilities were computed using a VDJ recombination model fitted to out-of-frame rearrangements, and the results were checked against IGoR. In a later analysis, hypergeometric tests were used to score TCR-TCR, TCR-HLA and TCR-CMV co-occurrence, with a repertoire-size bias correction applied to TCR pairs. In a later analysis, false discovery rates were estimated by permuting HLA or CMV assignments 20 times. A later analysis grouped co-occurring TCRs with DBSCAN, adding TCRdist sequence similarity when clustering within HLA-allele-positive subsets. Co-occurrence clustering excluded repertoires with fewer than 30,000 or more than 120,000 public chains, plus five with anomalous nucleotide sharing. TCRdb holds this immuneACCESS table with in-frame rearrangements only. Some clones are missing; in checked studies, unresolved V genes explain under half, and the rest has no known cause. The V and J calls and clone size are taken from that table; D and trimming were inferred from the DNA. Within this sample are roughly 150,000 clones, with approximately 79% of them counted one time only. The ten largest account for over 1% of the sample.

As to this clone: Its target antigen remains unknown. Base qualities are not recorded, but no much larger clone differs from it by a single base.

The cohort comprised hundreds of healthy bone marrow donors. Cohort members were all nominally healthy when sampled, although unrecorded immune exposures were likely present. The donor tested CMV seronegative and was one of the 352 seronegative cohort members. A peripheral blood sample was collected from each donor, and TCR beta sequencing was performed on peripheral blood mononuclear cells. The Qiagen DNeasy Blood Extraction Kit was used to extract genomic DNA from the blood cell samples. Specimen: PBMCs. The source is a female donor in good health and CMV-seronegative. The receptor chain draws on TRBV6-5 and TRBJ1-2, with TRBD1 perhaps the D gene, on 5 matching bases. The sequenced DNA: TGTGCCAGCAGTCCCCGGGGGGGGACTAACTATGGCTACACCTTC. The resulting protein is CASSPRGGTNYGYTF.